This TCR beta chain was recovered during a study of blood T cell repertoires in COVID-19. Study processing details: The authors estimated nucleated cell counts from reference gene primer amplification. Produced via immunoSEQ multiplex PCR; TCRdb's table is partial and in-frame only. D and trimming come from the DNA, and the V and J calls and clone size come from that table. The sample shows about 120,000 clones, 90% of them seen only once. This CDR3 has 16 amino acids. The V end was cut by 0 bases, the J end by 6 bases, with 15 bases between. Per germline, CDR1 SGHRS and CDR2 YFSETQ. The clonotype was recovered from a man in his fifties with active COVID-19. The J gene is TRBJ1-4, the V gene TRBV5-1, with a possible D match to TRBD1 (5 bases). What was sequenced was peripheral blood. The CDR3 sequence is CASSLERGEDDEKLFF. The CDR3 DNA reads TGCGCCAGCAGCTTGGAGAGAGGGGAGGACGATGAAAAACTGTTTTTT.